This T cell receptor (beta chain) emerged from a study of metastatic and nonmetastatic thyroid tumors. About the research overall: Malignant and benign thyroid patients had repertoires compared in peripheral blood and tumor or nodule tissue. The study, taken as a whole, reports: Versus benign nodules, malignant thyroid tumors reportedly had significantly higher TCR beta diversity, in blood and tumor.

Patients underwent thyroid surgery, and none had received any treatment before it. As originally analysed: A classifier for distant metastasis in papillary thyroid cancer was constructed using CDR3 differences observed across clinicopathological groups. Through MiXCR, TCRdb re-clonotyped the PCR reads. The V and J calls, along with clone size, are taken from TCRdb and not from the paper's own processing. The profile shows under 40,000 clones, less than 20% of them singletons. As regards this clone: Its antigen is as yet unknown. In this CDR3 the conserved last residue, phenylalanine or tryptophan, is missing, so a read error is likely.

From germline, CDR1 is SGHAT and CDR2 FQDESV (reference sequence). CDR3 length: 15 residues. The rearrangement links TRBV11-1 to TRBJ2-3; 11 bases align to TRBD2. Sequencing was performed on blood. The sequence was obtained from a female donor with papillary thyroid cancer or a benign thyroid nodule (not recorded which). Some clones in this sample may be carry-over from other donors' samples. CDR3 loop: CTSSLVLAGAHTQYY. CDR3 in DNA: TGTACCAGCAGCTTAGTACTAGCGGGAGCCCATACGCAGTATTAT.